This TCR beta chain was sequenced in a study of molecular identifiers for immune sequencing clone quantification. Study-wide findings and caveats: Among effectors, clones above 20 RNA copies held over 99% of molecules; among naive cells, under 1%.

Methods described previously, with TCR primers listed, were used for bulk TCR libraries. In TCRdb, the PCR reads were re-called with MiXCR into one record per CDR3 protein. The sample lists 65,000 or so distinct CDR3 sequences; under 20% were seen once. Libraries used roughly 20,000 to 1,100,000 sorted naive CD8 T cells and 10%, 30% or 50% RNA input. The V and J ends lost 5 bases and 3 bases respectively, with 18 bases between them. CDR1 is SGHTA and CDR2 is FQGNSA in the germline V gene. The CDR3 spans 16 residues. As to this clonotype: As yet, its antigen is unknown.

The TCR was taken from a human donor in good health. Some libraries in this study had Jurkat cell RNA spiked in. The chain recombines TRBV7-2 with TRBJ2-3; possibly TRBD2 for D (6 bases). Material for sequencing was naive CD8+ T cells from blood, with Jurkat cell RNA spiked in. Indicated subset: FACS-sorted CD8+CD4-CCR7+CD45RA+ naive T cells. CDR3 protein: CTSSIGAGGGTDTQYF. As DNA, the CDR3 is TGTACCAGCAGCATTGGGGCAGGAGGAGGGACAGATACGCAGTATTTT.